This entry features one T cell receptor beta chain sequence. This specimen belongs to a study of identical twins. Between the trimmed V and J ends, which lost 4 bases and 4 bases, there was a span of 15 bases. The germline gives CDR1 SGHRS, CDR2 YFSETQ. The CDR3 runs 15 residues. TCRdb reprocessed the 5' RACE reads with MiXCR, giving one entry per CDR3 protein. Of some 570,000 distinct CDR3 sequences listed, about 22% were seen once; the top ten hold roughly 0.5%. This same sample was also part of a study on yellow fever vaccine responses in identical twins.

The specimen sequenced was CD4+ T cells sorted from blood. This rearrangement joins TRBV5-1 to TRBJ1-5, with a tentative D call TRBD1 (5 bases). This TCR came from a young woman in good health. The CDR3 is CASSRGGTENQPQHF. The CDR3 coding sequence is TGCGCCAGCAGCCGCGGAGGGACCGAAAATCAGCCCCAGCATTTT.